This is a list of T cell receptor beta chains from one sample in a study of T cells after yellow fever vaccination. TCRdb processed the 5' RACE reads anew with MiXCR; each CDR3 protein has one entry. Of about 630,000 distinct CDR3 sequences detected, 9% to 15% appear once; the ten largest clones hold 14% to 15%. This specimen consisted of PBMCs, obtained on the day of the yellow fever booster vaccination. These receptors all stem from a man aged 25-45 years who received the YFV17D yellow fever vaccine. The CDR3 runs from the conserved cysteine through the conserved F or W. D genes are given only for firm matches. Clone size is stated in some rows and not others, as once, few, many or a class when expanded.

TRBV7-2	few	.	TRBJ1-4	CASGPGTKYEKLFF	TGTGCCAGCGGACCCGGGACAAAATATGAAAAACTGTTTTTT
TRBV6-1	few	.	TRBJ1-4	CASIEGTLSNEKLFF	TGTGCCAGCATAGAAGGCACTCTCTCTAATGAAAAACTGTTTTTT
TRBV5-5	.	TRBD2	TRBJ2-5	CASSRGLVGETQYF	TGTGCCAGCAGCAGGGGACTAGTAGGAGAGACCCAGTACTTC
TRBV4-1	.	.	TRBJ2-2	CASSQGRARTNTGELFF	TGCGCCAGCAGCCAAGGGCGGGCGCGGACGAACACCGGGGAGCTGTTTTTT
TRBV6-1	few	.	TRBJ1-1	CASTRGLGNTEAFF	TGTGCCAGCACTAGGGGCTTGGGAAACACTGAAGCTTTCTTT
TRBV20-1	.	.	TRBJ1-5	CSAEPRNQPQHF	TGCAGTGCAGAACCGAGGAATCAGCCCCAGCATTTT
TRBV15	.	TRBD1	TRBJ1-1	CATSRRQGQNTEAFF	TGTGCCACCAGCAGAAGACAGGGACAGAACACTGAAGCTTTCTTT
TRBV7-9	.	.	TRBJ1-4	CASSPGHSSNEKLFF	TGTGCCAGCAGCCCGGGACACTCGTCCAATGAAAAACTGTTTTTT
TRBV10-3	.	TRBD1	TRBJ2-1	CAITPDRLYNEQFF	TGTGCCATCACTCCGGACAGGCTCTACAATGAGCAGTTCTTC
TRBV9	.	TRBD1	TRBJ2-3	CASSATGGRDTQYF	TGTGCCAGCAGCGCCACAGGGGGCCGGGATACGCAGTATTTT
TRBV7-2	few	.	TRBJ2-1	CASSLGRSGPYNEQFF	TGTGCCAGCAGCTTAGGGAGGAGCGGACCCTACAATGAGCAGTTCTTC